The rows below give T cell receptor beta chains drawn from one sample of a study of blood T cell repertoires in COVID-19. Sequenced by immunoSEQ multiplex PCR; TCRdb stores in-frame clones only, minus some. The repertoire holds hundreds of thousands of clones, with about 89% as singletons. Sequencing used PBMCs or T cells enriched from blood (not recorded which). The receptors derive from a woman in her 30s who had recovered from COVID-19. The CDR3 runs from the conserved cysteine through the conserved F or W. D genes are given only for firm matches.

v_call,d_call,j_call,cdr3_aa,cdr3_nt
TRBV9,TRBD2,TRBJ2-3,CASSVGALAGSTDTQYF,TGTGCCAGCAGCGTAGGAGCACTAGCGGGGTCCACAGATACGCAGTATTTT
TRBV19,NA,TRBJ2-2,CAIEMEAGELFF,TGTGCCATTGAGATGGAGGCCGGGGAGCTGTTTTTT
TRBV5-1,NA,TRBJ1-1,CASSEGGAFF,TGCGCCAGCAGTGAGGGGGGGGCTTTCTTT
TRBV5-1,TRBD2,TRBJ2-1,CASSTPSGGVNEQFF,TGCGCCAGCAGCACGCCTAGCGGAGGCGTCAATGAGCAGTTCTTC
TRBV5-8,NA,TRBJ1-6,CASSNSYRERNSPLHF,TGTGCCAGCAGCAATAGTTACAGGGAAAGGAATTCACCCCTCCACTTT
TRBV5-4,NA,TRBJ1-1,CASKRGVNTEAFF,TGTGCCAGCAAACGGGGGGTCAACACTGAAGCTTTCTTT
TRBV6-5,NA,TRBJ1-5,CASRGLHNQPQHF,TGTGCCAGCAGGGGACTCCACAATCAGCCCCAGCATTTT
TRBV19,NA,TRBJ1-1,CASSRRTEPNTEAFF,TGTGCCAGTAGTCGACGGACAGAACCTAACACTGAAGCTTTCTTT
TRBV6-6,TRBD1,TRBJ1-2,CASSPDRAVNGYTF,TGTGCCAGCAGTCCCGACAGGGCGGTGAATGGCTACACCTTC
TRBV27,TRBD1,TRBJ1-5,CASSSDRGGQPQHF,TGTGCCAGCAGTTCGGACAGGGGAGGACAGCCCCAGCATTTT
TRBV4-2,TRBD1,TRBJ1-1,CASSQTRDRNTEAFF,TGTGCCAGCAGCCAAACCCGGGACAGGAACACTGAAGCTTTCTTT
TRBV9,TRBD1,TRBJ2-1,CASSLGGQGYNEQFF,TGTGCCAGCAGCCTAGGGGGACAGGGCTACAATGAGCAGTTCTTC
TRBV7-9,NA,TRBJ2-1,CASSLNIPREQFF,TGTGCCAGCAGCTTAAATATTCCGAGGGAGCAGTTCTTC
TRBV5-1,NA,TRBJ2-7,CASSQLDSPPYEQYF,TGCGCCAGCAGCCAACTGGACAGCCCCCCCTACGAGCAGTACTTC
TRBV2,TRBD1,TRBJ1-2,CASDGQGFGYTF,TGTGCCAGCGATGGACAGGGATTTGGCTACACCTTC
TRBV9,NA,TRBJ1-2,CASSVRGGDVYGYTF,TGTGCCAGCAGCGTTCGAGGCGGGGACGTCTATGGCTACACCTTC
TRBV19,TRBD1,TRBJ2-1,CASSRDRDRRFDEQFF,TGTGCCAGTAGTAGGGACCGGGACAGGCGGTTCGATGAGCAGTTCTTC
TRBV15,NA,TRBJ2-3,CATKTGLTDTQYF,TGTGCCACAAAGACAGGCTTGACAGATACGCAGTATTTT
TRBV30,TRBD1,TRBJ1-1,CAWSGDRGDEGTEAFF,TGTGCCTGGAGTGGCGACAGGGGGGATGAAGGCACTGAAGCTTTCTTT
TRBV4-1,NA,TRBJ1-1,CASSQDEYAEAFF,TGCGCCAGCAGCCAAGACGAGTACGCTGAAGCTTTCTTT
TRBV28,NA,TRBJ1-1,CASSLGTETEAFF,TGTGCCAGCAGTTTGGGCACGGAAACTGAAGCTTTCTTT
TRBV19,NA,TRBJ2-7,CASSRPGQSRDEQYF,TGTGCCAGTAGTCGCCCAGGGCAATCGAGAGACGAGCAGTACTTC
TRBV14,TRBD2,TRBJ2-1,CASGRLAGDEQFF,TGTGCCAGTGGGAGACTAGCGGGAGATGAGCAGTTCTTC
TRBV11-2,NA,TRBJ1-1,CASSFLGHSSTEAFF,TGTGCCAGCAGCTTCCTGGGACATTCGAGCACTGAAGCTTTCTTT
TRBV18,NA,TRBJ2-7,CASSPFHQGYEQYF,TGTGCCAGCTCACCATTTCATCAGGGCTACGAGCAGTACTTC
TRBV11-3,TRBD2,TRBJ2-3,CASSPRRAGDGTDTQYF,TGTGCCAGCAGCCCTAGACGGGCGGGAGACGGGACAGATACGCAGTATTTT
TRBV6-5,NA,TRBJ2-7,CASSYSAGLYEQYF,TGTGCCAGCAGTTACTCGGCAGGTTTGTACGAGCAGTACTTC